This passage covers 21 T cell receptor beta chains from one sample sequenced in a study of CD8+ T cells in alopecia areata. In each case, RNA was isolated and then reverse transcribed into cDNA as the sequencing template. Produced via immunoSEQ multiplex PCR; TCRdb's table is partial and in-frame only. The sample shows about 160,000 clones, more than 45% of them seen only once. The sample comprised CD4+ T cells sorted from blood. These receptor sequences come from a human donor with alopecia areata.

This chain links TRBV5-4 with TRBJ2-3; D gene ambiguous. Trimming took off 5 bases at V and 7 bases at J, with 11 bases between the two ends. Germline CDR1 is SGHNT and CDR2 is YYREEE (reference sequence). CDR3 length equals 12 residues. The CDR3, as DNA: TGTGCCAGCAGTCGACCCCCGAATACGCAGTATTTT. This translates into CASSRPPNTQYF.

The J gene is TRBJ2-1, the V gene TRBV28, with TRBD2 as a possible D gene (5 bases). The CDR3 loop spans 14 amino acids. The V gene lost 6 bases and the J gene lost 8 bases, with 17 bases spanning the gap. The germline V gene has CDR1 MDHEN and CDR2 SYDVKM. CDR3 nucleotides: TGTGCCAGCAGGGTCGCAGGAGGTCGGGATGAGCAGTTCTTC. This translates into CASRVAGGRDEQFF.

The table lists this clone with a few counts. The chain links TRBV7-6 to TRBJ2-1; TRBD1 matches 9 bases. Looked up from germline, CDR1 is SGHVS and CDR2 is FNYEAQ. The V and J ends lost 6 bases and 6 bases, in that order; junction bases with no gene match: 3. This CDR3 is 13 amino acids long. The CDR3 loop reads CASRKTGGNEQFF. CDR3 DNA: TGTGCCAGCAGAAAGACAGGGGGCAATGAGCAGTTCTTC.

The chain carries TRBV2 and TRBJ2-5; D is unresolved. V lost 2 bases, J lost 7 bases, and 11 bases lay in between. This CDR3 comprises 13 residues. Germline loops: CDR1 SNHLY, CDR2 FYNNEI. In nucleotides, the CDR3 is TGTGCCAGCAGTGAAACGGTCAGCGCGACCCAGTACTTC. Residues: CASSETVSATQYF.

This clone was counted only a few times. The chain carries TRBV29-1 and TRBJ2-3; D unresolved. Germline values: CDR1 SQVTM, CDR2 ANQGSEA. V was pared by 3 bases and J by 4 bases, with 14 bases between. The CDR3 runs 14 residues. The CDR3 bases are TGCAGCGTTGAGAGTCAGATGATGGCAGATACGCAGTATTTT. Amino acids: CSVESQMMADTQYF.

The chain recombines TRBV16 with TRBJ2-1, with TRBD1 as a possible D gene (5 bases). Germline V gives CDR1 KGHSY, CDR2 FQNENV. Trimming removed 2 bases at V and 9 bases at J, with 17 bases between. This CDR3 region has 15 residues. The CDR3 loop is CASSQIRALGAEQFF. DNA of the CDR3: TGTGCCAGCAGCCAAATCAGGGCCTTAGGGGCTGAGCAGTTCTTC.

The chain has TRBV7-2 and TRBJ2-5, with TRBD2 matching over 8 bases. V lost 1 base and J lost 4; bases outside the gene matches: 8. This CDR3 contains 16 residues. Germline lookup yields CDR1 SGHTA and CDR2 FQGNSA. CDR3 DNA sequence: TGTGCCAGCAGCTTAGAGGCTAGCGGGTGGGGAGAGACCCAGTACTTC. Translating gives CASSLEASGWGETQYF.

The chain joins TRBV7-2 to TRBJ2-7, with unresolved D. The CDR3 spans 13 residues. Germline lookup yields CDR1 SGHTA and CDR2 FQGNSA. V was cut by 4 bases and J by 0 bases, with 7 bases left in between. CDR3 protein: CASSSRTSYEQYF. The CDR3 bases are TGTGCCAGCAGCTCCCGGACCTCCTACGAGCAGTACTTC.

The J gene is TRBJ2-5, the V gene TRBV30, with 9 bases matching TRBD2. Looked up from germline, CDR1 is GTSNPN and CDR2 is SVGIG (reference sequence). The J segment lost 3 bases and the V segment lost 0 bases, leaving 11 bases of the junction unmatched. The CDR3 is made up of 17 amino acids. The CDR3 DNA is TGTGCCTGGAGTGTGGGGTGGGGACTAGCCAAGAAAGAGACCCAGTACTTC. It codes for CAWSVGWGLAKKETQYF. The variable domain in full, completed from reference TRBV30 and TRBJ2-5, reads SQTIHQWPATLVQPVGSPLSLECTVEGTSNPNLYWYRQAAGRGLQLLFYSVGIGQISSEVPQNLSASRPQDRQFILSSKKLLLSDSGFYLCAWSVGWGLAKKETQYFGPGTRLLVL.

The rearrangement links TRBV25-1 to TRBJ1-2; no clear D. V lost 2 bases to trimming and J lost 8 bases, with 12 bases between them. Germline V gene sequence: CDR1 MGHDK, CDR2 SYGVNS. The CDR3 runs to 13 residues. CDR3 amino acids: CASSERAPTGYTF. CDR3 coding DNA: TGTGCCAGCAGTGAACGTGCCCCAACGGGCTACACCTTC.

This chain uses TRBV2 with TRBJ2-2; D ambiguous. Germline V gene lookup returns CDR1 SNHLY and CDR2 FYNNEI. The germline V and J ends were trimmed by 1 base and 7 bases, with 13 bases remaining between them. The CDR3 sequence is 15 residues long. The CDR3 region is CASSEEGIGGGELFF. In DNA, the CDR3 is TGTGCCAGCAGTGAAGAGGGCATTGGCGGCGGGGAGCTGTTTTTT.

The chain links TRBV6-1 to TRBJ2-3; the D is unclear. Germline CDR1 and CDR2: MNHNS and SASEGT. The germline V and J ends were trimmed by 8 bases and 3 bases, with 12 bases remaining between them. The CDR3 is 13 residues long. The CDR3 protein is CASLGLWTDTQYF. The CDR3 DNA sequence: TGTGCCAGCCTAGGATTGTGGACAGATACGCAGTATTTT.

V usage is TRBV5-1 and J usage is TRBJ2-5; tentatively, D is TRBD2 (6 bases). Trimming stripped 0 bases from V and 4 bases from J, with 10 bases between. This CDR3 region has 14 residues. Per the germline V gene, CDR1 is SGHRS and CDR2 is YFSETQ. CDR3: CASSLAREPETQYF. CDR3 DNA sequence: TGCGCCAGCAGCTTGGCCCGGGAGCCAGAGACCCAGTACTTC.

This chain links TRBV6-6 with TRBJ2-7; D ambiguous. Trimming took off 1 base at V and 4 bases at J, with 8 bases between the two ends. Germline CDR1 and CDR2: MNHNY and SVGAGI (reference sequence). CDR3 length: 13 amino acids. CDR3 sequence: CASSYLARYEQYF. The CDR3 nucleotides are TGTGCCAGCAGTTACTTGGCCAGATACGAGCAGTACTTC.

A few counts support this clone. This chain uses TRBV14 with TRBJ2-5; D gene uncertain. Germline CDR1 is SGHDN and CDR2 is FVKESK. This CDR3 is 12 amino acids long. Trimming left V 4 bases short and J 3 bases short, with 6 bases between. CDR3 nucleotides: TGTGCCAGCAGCCTACGTGAAGAGACCCAGTACTTC. This encodes CASSLREETQYF.

The chain has TRBV27 and TRBJ2-1, with D perhaps TRBD2 (6 bases). The ends were cut back, 5 bases at V and 7 bases at J, with 18 bases in the middle. Germline V gene data show CDR1 as MNHEY and CDR2 as SMNVEV (reference sequence). This CDR3 has 15 residues. The CDR3 region is CASSPRRGGLNEQFF. CDR3 sequence (DNA): TGTGCCAGCAGTCCTCGCCGCGGAGGGCTGAATGAGCAGTTCTTC.

Comment on this clone: The sample carries other DNA sequences with the same CDR3. The chain carries TRBV29-1 and TRBJ1-5, with a possible D match to TRBD1 (6 bases). The CDR3 has 13 amino acids. V gave up 6 bases and J gave up 7 bases, with 16 bases separating them. The germline CDR1 and CDR2 sequences are SQVTM and ANQGSEA. The DNA for the CDR3 is TGCAGCGTCGCGACGGGGGCAGCACAGCCCCAGCATTTT. This sequence encodes CSVATGAAQPQHF.

The rearrangement uses TRBV20-1 and TRBJ1-2; no clear D. V was clipped by 1 base and J by 8 bases, with 8 bases between them. Germline CDR1 reads DFQATT; CDR2 reads SNEGSKA (reference sequence). CDR3 length: 11 amino acids. The CDR3 loop is CSARARAGYTF. In nucleotides, the CDR3 is TGCAGTGCTAGAGCTAGGGCCGGCTACACCTTC.

The sample holds a few counts of this clone. The gene calls are TRBV19 and TRBJ2-5; 13 nucleotides match TRBD2. Germline V gene data show CDR1 as LNHDA and CDR2 as SQIVND (reference sequence). This CDR3 region has 19 residues. The V gene end was trimmed by 6 bases and the J gene end by 5 bases; junction bases not matched to a gene: 18. CDR3 residues: CASSPGLAGTRAHWETQYF. As DNA, the CDR3 is TGTGCCAGTAGCCCGGGACTAGCGGGAACTCGGGCACATTGGGAGACCCAGTACTTC. Variable domain in full (rest from reference TRBV19 and TRBJ2-5): DGGITQSPKYLFRKEGQNVTLSCEQNLNHDAMYWYRQDPGQGLRLIYYSQIVNDFQKGDIAEGYSVSREKKESFPLTVTSAQKNPTAFYLCASSPGLAGTRAHWETQYFGPGTRLLVL.

This clone has a handful of counts. This chain joins TRBV19 and TRBJ2-7; either TRBD1 or TRBD2 may fit D (5 bases each). V dropped 5 bases and J dropped 1 base, with 18 bases sitting between them. This CDR3 has 16 residues. Looked up from germline, CDR1 is LNHDA and CDR2 is SQIVND (reference sequence). The CDR3: CASSPEAAWGSYEQYF. DNA for the CDR3: TGTGCCAGTAGTCCCGAGGCAGCCTGGGGGTCCTACGAGCAGTACTTC.

This clone was seen just once. The chain is built from TRBV11-2 and TRBJ2-2; the match to TRBD1 covers 7 bases. The CDR3 has 14 residues. Germline V CDR1 and CDR2: SGHAT, FQNNGV. Trimming cost V 5 bases and J 5 bases; bases outside gene matches: 5. The CDR3 DNA follows: TGTGCCAGCAGCCGGTACAGGGGAACCGGGGAGCTGTTTTTT. Translation gives CASSRYRGTGELFF.